The 10 T cell receptor beta chains below come from one sample, sequenced in a study of OX40 agonist ivuxolimab in advanced cancers. Sequenced by immunoSEQ multiplex PCR; TCRdb stores in-frame clones only, minus some. The profile covers tens of thousands of clones, with approximately 77% appearing a single time and around 0.52% taken by the ten largest. This specimen consisted of CD4+ or CD8+ T cells sorted from blood, obtained in a trial of the OX40 agonist ivuxolimab. The receptors stem from an adult with an advanced solid tumor such as melanoma, head and neck, liver or kidney cancer.

This clone came up a few times. This chain links TRBV7-2 with TRBJ2-7; tentative D call: TRBD1 (6 bases). Trimming removed 10 bases from V and 0 bases from J, with 13 bases in between. Per the germline V gene, CDR1 is SGHTA and CDR2 is FQGNSA. The CDR3 loop spans 13 amino acids. In nucleotides, the CDR3 is TGTGCCACCTCAGGGGTTAGCTCCTACGAGCAGTACTTC. Protein product: CATSGVSSYEQYF.

This chain joins TRBV7-8 and TRBJ1-1, with no clear D. Germline CDR1 and CDR2: SGHVS and FQNEAQ. CDR3 size: 15 residues. Trimming took off 3 bases at V and 3 bases at J, with 14 bases between the two ends. The CDR3 bases are TGTGCCAGCAGCTTGATGGGGAATTCTTACACTGAAGCTTTCTTT. It specifies CASSLMGNSYTEAFF.

The rearrangement uses TRBV5-4 and TRBJ2-2; 8 nucleotides agree with TRBD2. The germline V gene has CDR1 SGHNT and CDR2 YYREEE (reference sequence). The V and J ends lost 4 bases and 6 bases, in that order; junction bases with no gene match: 2. CDR3 length: 13 amino acids. CDR3 bases: TGTGCCAGCAGCCGGGGACTAGCCGGGGAGCTGTTTTTT. Residues: CASSRGLAGELFF.

This chain uses TRBV6-1 with TRBJ2-1, with TRBD2 identical over 9 bases. With 4 bases clipped from V and 13 bases from J, the junction kept 17 bases outside the gene matches. Germline CDR1 MNHNS, CDR2 SASEGT. CDR3 length: 16 amino acids. CDR3 residues: CASSVSRREGAVYQFF. Written as DNA, the CDR3 is TGTGCCAGCAGTGTATCTAGGCGGGAGGGTGCAGTATATCAGTTCTTC.

The CDR3 region is CASSKNDKNTEAFF. DNA for the CDR3: TGTGCCAGCAGTAAGAACGACAAGAACACTGAAGCTTTCTTT. This chain joins TRBV6-5 and TRBJ1-1; D uncertain. Trimming left V 5 bases short and J 1 base short, with 11 bases between. The CDR3 has 14 amino acids. CDR1 is MNHEY and CDR2 is SVGAGI in the germline V gene.

The chain employs TRBV6-5 and TRBJ2-7, with D tentatively TRBD2 (6 bases). Looked up from germline, CDR1 is MNHEY and CDR2 is SVGAGI. The CDR3 extends over 15 amino acids. V gave up 4 bases and J gave up 6 bases, with 19 bases separating them. The CDR3 reads CASSWTRLEYSEQYF. The DNA for the CDR3 is TGTGCCAGCAGTTGGACTCGACTAGAGTATTCCGAGCAGTACTTC.

J is TRBJ2-2 and V is TRBV5-1, with 10 nucleotides matching TRBD1. The CDR3 has 18 amino acids. Losses at the gene ends were 2 bases for V and 5 bases for J; bases not matched to a gene: 12. In germline, CDR1 is SGHRS, CDR2 YFSETQ. The CDR3 loop reads CASSLTYDRGLYTGELFF. The CDR3 nucleotides are TGCGCCAGCAGCTTAACCTACGACAGGGGGCTGTATACCGGGGAGCTGTTTTTT.

V gene TRBV27 combines with J gene TRBJ2-1; D not resolved. Trimming pared 5 bases from V and 0 bases from J, leaving 14 bases between. CDR3 length: 16 residues. CDR1 and CDR2 from the germline V gene are MNHEY and SMNVEV (reference sequence). CDR3 in amino acids: CASSPLGRSSYNEQFF. The CDR3 DNA follows: TGTGCCAGCAGTCCCCTAGGTCGGAGCTCCTACAATGAGCAGTTCTTC.

The chain uses TRBV14 and TRBJ2-2; D call uncertain. This CDR3 has 12 amino acids. The germline gives CDR1 SGHDN, CDR2 FVKESK. Trimming removed 5 bases at V and 0 bases at J, with 1 base between. This CDR3 reads CASSSNTGELFF. As DNA, the CDR3 is TGTGCCAGCAGCTCGAACACCGGGGAGCTGTTTTTT. The variable domain in full, completed from reference TRBV14 and TRBJ2-2, reads EAGVTQFPSHSVIEKGQTVTLRCDPISGHDNLYWYRRVMGKEIKFLLHFVKESKQDESGMPNNRFLAERTGGTYSTLKVQPAELEDSGVYFCASSSNTGELFFGEGSRLTVL.

The rearrangement joins TRBV10-3 to TRBJ2-3; 16 nucleotides line up with TRBD2. Germline V CDR1 and CDR2: ENHRY, SYGVKD. CDR3 size: 18 residues. Trimming removed 7 bases from V and 0 bases from J; junction bases left unmatched: 7. CDR3 region: CAITPGLAGGISTDTQYF. The CDR3 DNA reads as TGTGCCATCACCCCGGGACTAGCGGGAGGGATTAGCACAGATACGCAGTATTTT.